This TCR beta chain was recovered during a study of T cells in Graves' hyperthyroidism and ophthalmopathy. The CDR3 has 17 residues. The ends lost 4 bases at V and 5 bases at J; junction bases unmatched: 14. Germline V gene lookup returns CDR1 SGHRS and CDR2 YFSETQ. There were TCR beta CDR3 regions amplified from RNA transcripts. With the HTBI primer set, the TCR CDR3 went through a first round of RT-PCR. TCRdb reprocessed the multiplex PCR reads via MiXCR and lists one record per CDR3 protein. The data hold approximately 600,000 distinct CDR3 sequences, with around 20% observed a single time. This clonotype showed up just once. In making diagnoses, clinical symptoms, serum thyroxine and TRAb, thyroid ultrasound and orbital computed tomography were all used.

The receptor was derived from a young man with Graves' ophthalmopathy. The chain recombines TRBV5-1 with TRBJ2-5, with 10 bases lining up with TRBD2. The sequenced sample was blood. This CDR3 is CASSRAGGPMDPETQYF. The CDR3 DNA follows: TGCGCCAGCAGCCGAGCGGGAGGGCCAATGGATCCGGAGACCCAGTACTTC.